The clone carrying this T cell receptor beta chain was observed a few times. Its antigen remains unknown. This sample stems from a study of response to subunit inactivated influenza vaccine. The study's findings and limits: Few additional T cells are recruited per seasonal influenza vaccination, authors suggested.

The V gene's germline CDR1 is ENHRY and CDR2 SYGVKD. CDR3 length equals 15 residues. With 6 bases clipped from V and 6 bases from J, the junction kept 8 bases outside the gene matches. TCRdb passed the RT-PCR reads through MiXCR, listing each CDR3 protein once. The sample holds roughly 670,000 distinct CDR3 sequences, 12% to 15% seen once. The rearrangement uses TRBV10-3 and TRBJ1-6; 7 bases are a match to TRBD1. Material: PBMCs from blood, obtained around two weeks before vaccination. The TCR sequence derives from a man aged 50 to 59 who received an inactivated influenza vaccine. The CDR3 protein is CAIRTDRVGNSPLHF. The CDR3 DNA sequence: TGTGCCATCAGAACAGACAGGGTGGGTAATTCACCCCTCCACTTT.